The 27 T cell receptor beta chains reported below all come from one sample, sequenced in a study of CD8+ T cells in alopecia areata. RNA was extracted and reverse transcribed into cDNA as the sequencing template. TCRdb's table, derived via immunoSEQ multiplex PCR, lists solely in-frame clones and lacks some. The top ten hold over 20% of the sample, which has 100,000 to 140,000 clones, 84% seen once. The treatment is: oral pan-JAK inhibitor, 5-10 mg twice daily. The starting material was CD8+ T cells sorted from blood, obtained at week 24, from a patient treated with tofacitinib. The source is a human donor with alopecia areata.

The chain uses TRBV2 and TRBJ2-5; D not resolved. The end of the DNA fits TRBJ2-7 better, so the J call may be wrong. The CDR3 is made up of 11 amino acids. Per the germline V gene, CDR1 is SNHLY and CDR2 is FYNNEI. CDR3 sequence reads: CASSAGYEQYF. In DNA, the CDR3 is TGTGCCAGCAGTGCTGGCTACGAGCAGTACTTC.

This sequence joins TRBV12-5 and TRBJ2-7; tentative D call: TRBD1 (6 bases). This CDR3 spans 13 amino acids. V shed 5 bases and J shed 4 bases, with 12 bases lying between them. Germline CDR1 reads LGHNT; CDR2 reads FRNRAP. The CDR3 sequence is CASGHTTGYEQYF. DNA for the CDR3: TGTGCTAGTGGTCACACCACAGGGTACGAGCAGTACTTC.

The chain carries TRBV7-2 and TRBJ2-7; 8 nucleotides agree with TRBD1. The CDR3 covers 14 residues. Germline V lookup: CDR1 SGHTA, CDR2 FQGNSA. The V segment lost 5 bases and the J segment 2 bases; nucleotides outside the gene matches: 5. The CDR3 sequence: CASSPGQGPYEQYF. The CDR3 coding sequence is TGTGCCAGCAGCCCTGGACAGGGTCCCTACGAGCAGTACTTC.

This clone was counted a few times. The gene calls are TRBV7-9 and TRBJ2-1; D ambiguous. Germline values: CDR1 SEHNR, CDR2 FQNEAQ (reference sequence). The ends were cut back, 6 bases at V and 10 bases at J, with 7 bases in the middle. CDR3 length: 10 amino acids. The CDR3: CASRGSEQFF. DNA for the CDR3: TGTGCCAGCAGGGGTTCGGAGCAGTTCTTC.

V gene TRBV12-5 combines with J gene TRBJ1-1; unclear D gene. CDR3 length equals 12 residues. Per germline, CDR1 LGHNT and CDR2 FRNRAP. Between the trimmed V and J ends, which lost 1 base and 5 bases, there was a span of 5 bases. This CDR3 is CASGLGLTEAFF. For the CDR3, the DNA is TGTGCTAGTGGTTTGGGCTTAACTGAAGCTTTCTTT.

V gene TRBV19 combines with J gene TRBJ2-2, with a possible D match to TRBD1 (5 bases). This CDR3 comprises 13 residues. Trimming cost V 6 bases and J 4 bases, with 9 bases left between them. The germline V gene encodes CDR1 LNHDA and CDR2 SQIVND (reference sequence). CDR3 nucleotide sequence: TGTGCCAGTAGGCAGGGCGCCACCGGGGAGCTGTTTTTT. Translation: CASRQGATGELFF. The variable domain in full, completed from reference TRBV19 and TRBJ2-2, reads DGGITQSPKYLFRKEGQNVTLSCEQNLNHDAMYWYRQDPGQGLRLIYYSQIVNDFQKGDIAEGYSVSREKKESFPLTVTSAQKNPTAFYLCASRQGATGELFFGEGSRLTVL.

This sequence joins TRBV19 and TRBJ2-1; TRBD1 might be the D (5 bases). V gave up 4 bases and J gave up 9 bases, with 22 bases separating them. The V gene's germline CDR1 is LNHDA and CDR2 SQIVND (reference sequence). The CDR3 is 16 amino acids. Here the CDR3 DNA reads TGTGCCAGTAGTACAGTTGAGGCGGTCAGGGAACGTGAGCAGTTCTTC. This gives the protein CASSTVEAVREREQFF.

V is TRBV7-9 and J is TRBJ2-1, with 7 nucleotides matching TRBD1. The CDR3 is 16 amino acids. J lost 6 bases, V lost 1 base, and 9 bases had no gene match. CDR1 is SEHNR, CDR2 FQNEAQ, per germline (reference sequence). The DNA of the CDR3 is TGTGCCAGCAGCTTAGAGACGACAGGGTGGAGCAATGAGCAGTTCTTC. It codes for CASSLETTGWSNEQFF.

The J gene is TRBJ2-3, the V gene TRBV4-3; D remains ambiguous. The CDR3 is 14 amino acids. V was trimmed by 0 bases and J by 3 bases, leaving 7 bases between them. The germline gives CDR1 LGHNA, CDR2 YSLEER. Here the CDR3 reads CASSQEGGTDTQYF. CDR3 coding DNA: TGCGCCAGCAGCCAAGAAGGTGGGACAGATACGCAGTATTTT.

The genes are TRBV27 and TRBJ1-2; the D is unclear. Trimming left V 5 bases short and J 1 base short, with 8 bases between. The germline V gene encodes CDR1 MNHEY and CDR2 SMNVEV (reference sequence). This CDR3 comprises 13 residues. This CDR3 reads CASSARNNYGYTF. CDR3 nucleotides: TGTGCCAGCAGTGCCCGCAATAACTATGGCTACACCTTC.

The chain combines TRBV29-1 with TRBJ2-3; D ambiguous. The germline V gene encodes CDR1 SQVTM and CDR2 ANQGSEA. The CDR3 spans 12 residues. The germline V and J ends were trimmed by 6 bases and 3 bases, with 10 bases remaining between them. CDR3 residues: CSVAEATDTQYF. DNA of the CDR3: TGCAGCGTAGCTGAAGCTACAGATACGCAGTATTTT.

The CDR3 nucleotides are TGTGCCAGCTCACCACCCGGACAGGGGGTTGTGGGAGAGACCCAGTACTTC. Amino acid sequence: CASSPPGQGVVGETQYF. This chain connects TRBV18 to TRBJ2-5, with TRBD1 identical over 10 bases. This CDR3 spans 17 amino acids. Germline V gives CDR1 KGHSH, CDR2 LQKENI. Trimming removed 0 bases from V and 4 bases from J; junction bases left unmatched: 8.

V usage is TRBV5-1 and J usage is TRBJ1-1; D is undetermined. The germline gives CDR1 SGHRS, CDR2 YFSETQ. Trimming took off 0 bases at V and 5 bases at J, with 8 bases between the two ends. The CDR3 sequence is 13 residues long. The CDR3 DNA reads TGCGCCAGCAGCTTGGTGGGAAGGACTGAAGCTTTCTTT. This translates into CASSLVGRTEAFF.

This clone was seen only once. The CDR3 DNA reads as TGTGCCAGCAGTTTAAGGACAGGGAACACCGGGGAGCTGTTTTTT. Translation: CASSLRTGNTGELFF. The rearrangement uses TRBV27 and TRBJ2-2, with 7 bases fitting TRBD1. Germline V gene sequence: CDR1 MNHEY, CDR2 SMNVEV (reference sequence). This CDR3 is built from 15 residues. Trimming removed 2 bases from V and 1 base from J; junction bases left unmatched: 1.

The J gene is TRBJ2-5, the V gene TRBV6-5, with 7 bases matching TRBD2. This CDR3 contains 15 residues. V was clipped by 0 bases and J by 2 bases; unmatched bases: 3. The germline V gene has CDR1 MNHEY and CDR2 SVGAGI. The CDR3 coding sequence is TGTGCCAGCAGTTACTCGATGGGGGGGCAAGAGACCCAGTACTTC. Translated, it gives CASSYSMGGQETQYF.

The V gene is TRBV7-9, the J gene TRBJ2-5, with D possibly being TRBD1 (6 bases). CDR3 size: 13 residues. Per germline, CDR1 SEHNR and CDR2 FQNEAQ (reference sequence). V gave up 1 base and J gave up 4 bases, with 7 bases separating them. CDR3 coding DNA: TGTGCCAGCAGCTTAGAGGACAGAGAGACCCAGTACTTC. As protein: CASSLEDRETQYF.

The genes are TRBV29-1 and TRBJ2-2, with 7 bases aligning to TRBD2. Per the germline V gene, CDR1 is SQVTM and CDR2 is ANQGSEA. This CDR3 is built from 14 residues. J gave up 4 bases and V 5 bases, and 7 bases lay outside the gene matches. CDR3 DNA: TGCAGCGTTAGCTCTAGCGGTGGCACCGGGGAGCTGTTTTTT. This codes for CSVSSSGGTGELFF.

The V gene is TRBV29-1, the J gene TRBJ2-2; 7 bases line up with TRBD1. CDR3 length equals 14 residues. Unmatched junction bases numbered 6, after V lost 6 bases and J lost 2 bases. Per the germline V gene, CDR1 is SQVTM and CDR2 is ANQGSEA. CDR3 nucleotide sequence: TGCAGCGTGGTACAGGGGATAAACACCGGGGAGCTGTTTTTT. Protein product: CSVVQGINTGELFF.

The chain couples TRBV7-9 to TRBJ2-3, with a possible D match to TRBD2 (6 bases). CDR3 length: 13 residues. The germline V gene has CDR1 SEHNR and CDR2 FQNEAQ (reference sequence). V lost 5 bases and J lost 6, with 12 bases in between. The CDR3 nucleotides are TGTGCCAGCAGCCACCCTAGCGCTGATACGCAGTATTTT. Protein product: CASSHPSADTQYF.

This chain connects TRBV10-3 to TRBJ1-6; 9 bases align to TRBD1. Germline assignment: CDR1 ENHRY and CDR2 SYGVKD. The length of the CDR3 is 16 residues. J gave up 4 bases and V 6 bases, and 7 bases lay outside the gene matches. CDR3 in DNA: TGTGCCATCAGAGATCCGGGACAGGGTTATAATTCACCCCTCCACTTT. Translating gives CAIRDPGQGYNSPLHF.

This sequence joins TRBV7-9 and TRBJ1-1; D is uncertain. V lost 1 base and J 3 bases, leaving 12 bases between the germline ends. This CDR3 comprises 15 residues. Germline V gene lookup returns CDR1 SEHNR and CDR2 FQNEAQ (reference sequence). CDR3 protein: CASSLGPYTDTEAFF. The CDR3 nucleotides read TGTGCCAGCAGCTTAGGCCCTTACACGGACACTGAAGCTTTCTTT.

This chain uses TRBV7-8 with TRBJ2-1, with D possibly TRBD2 on 5 matching bases. The V and J ends lost 1 base and 4 bases respectively, with 11 bases between them. Germline CDR1 is SGHVS and CDR2 is FQNEAQ. CDR3 length: 15 amino acids. DNA of the CDR3: TGTGCCAGCAGCTTAGGGGAGACACCGTACAATGAGCAGTTCTTC. This sequence encodes CASSLGETPYNEQFF.

Here the CDR3 reads CATSIVRGTEAFF. The DNA for the CDR3 is TGTGCCACCAGCATAGTCAGGGGCACTGAAGCTTTCTTT. The J gene is TRBJ1-1, the V gene TRBV15, with D perhaps TRBD1 (6 bases). Trimming cost V 4 bases and J 4 bases, with 10 bases left between them. This CDR3 has 13 residues. The germline gives CDR1 LNHNV, CDR2 YYDKDF (reference sequence). Together with reference TRBV15 and TRBJ1-1, the CDR3 gives the full variable domain: DAMVIQNPRYQVTQFGKPVTLSCSQTLNHNVMYWYQQKSSQAPKLLFHYYDKDFNNEADTPDNFQSRRPNTSFCFLDIRSPGLGDTAMYLCATSIVRGTEAFFGQGTRLTVV.

In its sample, this clone was seen once. The chain employs TRBV29-1 and TRBJ2-1; TRBD2 is a possible D gene (7 bases). CDR3 length: 13 amino acids. Germline CDR1 is SQVTM and CDR2 is ANQGSEA. V lost 6 bases, J lost 15 bases, and 24 bases lay in between. The CDR3 is CSVTGGGAEFAFF. The CDR3 nucleotides read TGCAGCGTCACAGGAGGGGGGGCCGAATTTGCGTTCTTC.

The chain joins TRBV7-6 to TRBJ2-2; D is unresolved. V was cut by 4 bases and J by 3 bases, with 12 bases left in between. The CDR3 is 15 amino acids. The germline V gene has CDR1 SGHVS and CDR2 FNYEAQ. CDR3 DNA: TGTGCCAGCAGCTACGCCCGACCGGACACCGGGGAGCTGTTTTTT. It encodes CASSYARPDTGELFF.

The chain links TRBV7-9 to TRBJ2-5; 7 bases align to TRBD2. The CDR3 length is 13 residues. V trimming: 6 bases; J trimming: 1 base; junction bases outside the gene matches: 2. From germline, CDR1 is SEHNR and CDR2 FQNEAQ (reference sequence). The CDR3 region is CASSKRGQETQYF. The CDR3 DNA is TGTGCCAGCAGTAAGCGGGGCCAAGAGACCCAGTACTTC.

The chain combines TRBV6-5 with TRBJ1-6, with D possibly TRBD1 on 6 matching bases. The CDR3 spans 12 residues. CDR1 is MNHEY and CDR2 is SVGAGI in the germline V gene. The V gene lost 8 bases and the J gene lost 7 bases, with 9 bases spanning the gap. CDR3 DNA sequence: TGTGCCAGCGGGCAGGGGAATTCACCCCTCCACTTT. It is translated as CASGQGNSPLHF.